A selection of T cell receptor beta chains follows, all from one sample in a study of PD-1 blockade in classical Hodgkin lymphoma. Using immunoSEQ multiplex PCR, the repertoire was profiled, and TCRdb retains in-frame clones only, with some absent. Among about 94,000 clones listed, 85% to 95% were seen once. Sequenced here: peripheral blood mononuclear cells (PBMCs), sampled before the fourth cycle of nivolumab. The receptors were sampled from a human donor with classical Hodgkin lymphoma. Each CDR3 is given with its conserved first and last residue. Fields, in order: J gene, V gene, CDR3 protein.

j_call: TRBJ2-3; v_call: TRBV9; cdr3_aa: CASSDRSPGDTQYF
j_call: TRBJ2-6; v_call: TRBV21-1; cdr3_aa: CASSKRGGAPGANVLTF
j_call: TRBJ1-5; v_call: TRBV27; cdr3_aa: CASSQGNGNNQPQHF
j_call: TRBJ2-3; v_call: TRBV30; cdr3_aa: CAWSVPGLNTDTQYF
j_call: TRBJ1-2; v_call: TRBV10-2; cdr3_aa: CASSELAPGDYGYTF
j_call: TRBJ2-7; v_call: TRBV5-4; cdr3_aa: CASSLDVGIAYEQYF
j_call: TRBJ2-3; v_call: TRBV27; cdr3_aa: CASSSTRLAASTDTQYF
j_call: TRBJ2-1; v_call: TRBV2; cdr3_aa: CASVSGGRGSYNEQFF
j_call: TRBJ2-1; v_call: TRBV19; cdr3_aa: CASSTLPSGRVAIF
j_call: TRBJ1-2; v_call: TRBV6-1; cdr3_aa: CASSVQNLYGYTF
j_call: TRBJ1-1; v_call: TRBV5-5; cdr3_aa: CASSSLLGTEAFF
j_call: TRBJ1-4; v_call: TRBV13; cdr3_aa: CASSLGGPAGEKLFF
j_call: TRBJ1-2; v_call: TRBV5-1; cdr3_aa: CASSRDSSSFAGYTF
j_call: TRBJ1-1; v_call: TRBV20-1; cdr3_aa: CSGGANTEAFF
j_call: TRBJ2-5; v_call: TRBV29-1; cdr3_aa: CSAGGPGQGALQYF
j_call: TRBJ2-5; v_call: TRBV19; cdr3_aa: CASSIDSAETKTQYF
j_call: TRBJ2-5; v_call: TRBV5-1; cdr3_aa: CASSRTGGGIQQETQYF
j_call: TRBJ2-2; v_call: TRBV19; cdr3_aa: CASRLLGAGELFF
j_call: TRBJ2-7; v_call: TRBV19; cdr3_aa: CASSIGVWREPTYEQYF
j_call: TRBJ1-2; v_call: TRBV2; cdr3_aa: CALQQGAAYGYTF
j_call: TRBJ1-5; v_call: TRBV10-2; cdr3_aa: CASRQGRGSNQPQHF
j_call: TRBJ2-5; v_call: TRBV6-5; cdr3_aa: CATAEGLVGTQYF
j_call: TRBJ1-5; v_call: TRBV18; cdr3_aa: CASSPQVGPNQPQHF
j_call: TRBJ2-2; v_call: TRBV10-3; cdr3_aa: CAISDSVGRSNTGELFF
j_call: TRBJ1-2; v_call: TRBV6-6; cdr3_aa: CATRSGLKNYGYTF
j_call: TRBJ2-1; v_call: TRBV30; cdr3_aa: CAWSSGSNEQFF
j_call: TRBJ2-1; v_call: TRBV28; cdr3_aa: CASIGYRGRLIYNEQFF
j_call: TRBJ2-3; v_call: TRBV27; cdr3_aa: CASSLERTDTQYF
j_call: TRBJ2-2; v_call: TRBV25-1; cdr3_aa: CASSESGTSGMNTGELFF
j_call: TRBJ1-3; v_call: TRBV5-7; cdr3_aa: CASSALGGNTIYF
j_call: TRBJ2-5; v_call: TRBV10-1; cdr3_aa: CASSGAGTETQYF
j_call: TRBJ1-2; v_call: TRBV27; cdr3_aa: CASSSRDYGYTF
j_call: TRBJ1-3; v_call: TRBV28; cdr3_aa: CATSGSGNTIYF
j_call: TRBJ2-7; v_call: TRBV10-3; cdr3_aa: CAISPVTSYEQYF
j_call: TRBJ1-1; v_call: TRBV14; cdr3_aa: CASSDRLGPPRTEAFF
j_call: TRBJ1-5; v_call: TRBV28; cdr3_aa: CASLGGDQPQHF
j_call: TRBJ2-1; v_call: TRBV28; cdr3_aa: CASRPTLLAVPANEQFF
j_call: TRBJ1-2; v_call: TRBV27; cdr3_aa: CASRGAMTGYGYTF
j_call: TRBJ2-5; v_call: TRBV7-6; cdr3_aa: CASTTIPPETQYF
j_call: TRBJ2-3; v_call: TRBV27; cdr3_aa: CASSLYSGESTDTQYF
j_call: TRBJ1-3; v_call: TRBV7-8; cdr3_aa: CASSLKWHRSGNTIYF
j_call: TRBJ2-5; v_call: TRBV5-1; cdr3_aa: CASSLGDPQETQYF
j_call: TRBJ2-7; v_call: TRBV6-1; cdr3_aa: CASRSKRASAYEQYF
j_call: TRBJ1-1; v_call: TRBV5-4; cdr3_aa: CASSPGTGVTEAFF
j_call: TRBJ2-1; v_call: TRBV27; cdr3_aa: CASSFLANKGNEQFF
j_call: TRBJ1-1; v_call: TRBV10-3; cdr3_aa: CAISEGEGLATEAFF
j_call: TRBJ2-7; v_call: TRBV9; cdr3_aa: CASSVAAYSYEQYF
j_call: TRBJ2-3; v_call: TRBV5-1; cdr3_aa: CASSLAGKTDTQYF
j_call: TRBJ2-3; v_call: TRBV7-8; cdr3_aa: CASSSIRGHTDTQYF
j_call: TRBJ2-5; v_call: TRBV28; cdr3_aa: CASSGLAGGRAETQYF
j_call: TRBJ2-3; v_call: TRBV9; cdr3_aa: CASSAQGRGDTQYF
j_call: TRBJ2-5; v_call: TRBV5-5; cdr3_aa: CASSFVGGWETQYF
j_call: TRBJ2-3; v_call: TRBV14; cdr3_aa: CASSRNSPSTDTQYF